The 29 T cell receptor beta chains presented below share a single source sample, sequenced in a study of T cells in Graves' hyperthyroidism and ophthalmopathy. The investigators amplified TCR beta CDR3 regions from RNA transcripts. A first-round RT-PCR of the TCR CDR3 used the HTBI primer set. TCRdb redid the calling of the multiplex PCR reads with MiXCR, one entry per CDR3 protein. The table lists 640,000 or so distinct CDR3 sequences, about 14% of them singletons. Sequencing was done on a sample of blood. Every receptor here comes from a woman younger than 35 with Graves' ophthalmopathy.

This clonotype was seen at least ten times. This chain connects TRBV30 to TRBJ2-5; possibly TRBD1 or TRBD2 for D (6 bases each). The V gene's germline CDR1 is GTSNPN and CDR2 SVGIG (reference sequence). V gave up 2 bases and J gave up 5 bases, with 12 bases separating them. The length of the CDR3 is 13 residues. CDR3 residues: CAWSPGAVETQYF. CDR3 in DNA: TGTGCCTGGAGTCCGGGGGCGGTGGAGACCCAGTACTTC.

J is TRBJ2-4 and V is TRBV5-1, with D possibly being TRBD1 (6 bases). V was trimmed by 4 bases and J by 0 bases, leaving 14 bases between them. This CDR3 has 16 amino acids. Germline V CDR1 and CDR2: SGHRS, YFSETQ. CDR3 region: CASSPETGLAKNIQYF. The DNA for the CDR3 is TGCGCCAGCAGCCCCGAGACAGGTCTAGCCAAAAACATTCAGTACTTC.

As for this clonotype: This may stem from a read error, because a much larger clone lies one nucleotide away. The genes are TRBV14 and TRBJ2-1; 10 nucleotides match TRBD2. CDR1 is SGHDN and CDR2 is FVKESK in the germline V gene. The CDR3 is 17 amino acids. Germline trimming cut 3 bases from V and 5 bases from J; bases unmatched to any gene: 10. The CDR3 region is CASSQKAGTSAHNEQFF. CDR3 in DNA: TGTGCCAGCAGCCAGAAAGCCGGGACTAGCGCCCACAATGAGCAGTTCTTC.

The chain combines TRBV19 with TRBJ2-7; 7 bases are a match to TRBD2. Germline CDR1 is LNHDA and CDR2 is SQIVND (reference sequence). This CDR3 comprises 15 residues. J lost 3 bases, V lost 5 bases, and 10 bases had no gene match. The CDR3 region is CASSPLAGDLYEQYF. The CDR3 region has the DNA TGTGCCAGTAGTCCCTTAGCGGGTGATCTCTACGAGCAGTACTTC.

This clonotype was detected ten times or more. The CDR3 here is CASSYGRRDTKNIQYF. In DNA form, the CDR3 reads TGTGCCAGCAGTTACGGGCGCCGAGATACTAAAAACATTCAGTACTTC. The rearrangement uses TRBV6-2 or TRBV6-3 and TRBJ2-4; D is uncertain. The CDR3 consists of 16 residues. Germline CDR1 reads MNHEY; CDR2 reads SVGEGT. Trimming cost V 2 bases and J 4 bases, with 15 bases left between them.

The table lists this clonotype with many counts. The chain is built from TRBV30 and TRBJ2-7; weak D call: TRBD2 (6 bases). This CDR3 has 14 amino acids. Germline lookup yields CDR1 GTSNPN and CDR2 SVGIG (reference sequence). The germline V and J ends were trimmed by 0 bases and 6 bases, with 15 bases remaining between them. This CDR3 is CAWSVPGVSGEQYF. Written as DNA, the CDR3 is TGTGCCTGGAGTGTACCGGGGGTTTCGGGCGAGCAGTACTTC.

This clonotype was detected many times. V is TRBV28 and J is TRBJ1-1; unclear D gene. This CDR3 spans 13 amino acids. Germline V CDR1 and CDR2: MDHEN, SYDVKM. V was shortened by 3 bases and J by 4 bases, with 9 bases between the two germline ends. CDR3 in DNA: TGTGCCAGCAGTTTGGAGAGAGTCACTGAAGCTTTCTTT. Translated: CASSLERVTEAFF.

This clonotype was seen a few times. The V call is TRBV6-1, the J call TRBJ1-2; 7 positions match TRBD1. CDR1 is MNHNS, CDR2 SASEGT, per germline. V was clipped by 5 bases and J by 7 bases; unmatched bases: 7. The CDR3 contains 13 residues. The CDR3, as DNA: TGTGCCAGCAGTCCTGCAAAGGGGGCTGGCTACACCTTC. Translated, it gives CASSPAKGAGYTF.

The chain links TRBV24-1 to TRBJ1-4; no clear D gene. V was trimmed by 9 bases and J by 2 bases, leaving 30 bases between them. This CDR3 is 20 amino acids long. The germline V gene has CDR1 KGHDR and CDR2 SFDVKD. The CDR3 loop reads CATQICGASVLYGTNEKLFF. Written as DNA, the CDR3 is TGTGCCACCCAGATTTGCGGTGCCTCCGTACTCTATGGGACTAATGAAAAACTGTTTTTT.

This clonotype was detected only a few times. This may come from a read error, since a much larger clone is one base off. The chain links TRBV12-3 or TRBV12-4 to TRBJ1-5, with D possibly TRBD1 on 6 matching bases. Between the trimmed V and J ends, which lost 5 bases and 2 bases, there was a span of 19 bases. This CDR3 has 17 residues. The CDR3 bases are TGTGCCAGCAGTCGAGCGACAAGGGGGAGTGGCAATCAGCCCCAGCATTTT. Protein product: CASSRATRGSGNQPQHF.

CDR3 coding DNA: TGTGCCAGCAGCCGGGACAGGGCCCTCTATGGCTACACCTTC. It encodes CASSRDRALYGYTF. The chain is built from TRBV13 and TRBJ1-2; 9 bases fit TRBD1. The CDR3 is 14 residues long. Germline assignment: CDR1 PRHDT and CDR2 FYEKMQ (reference sequence). V was pared by 5 bases and J by 4 bases, with 5 bases of the junction left unmatched.

This chain connects TRBV15 to TRBJ1-5; D gene unclear. Germline V lookup: CDR1 LNHNV, CDR2 YYDKDF (reference sequence). The CDR3 extends over 13 amino acids. Trimming removed 1 base at V and 5 bases at J, with 6 bases between. CDR3 in DNA: TGTGCCACCAGCAGAGGGGTGGATCAGCCCCAGCATTTT. This codes for CATSRGVDQPQHF.

This clonotype was counted a few times. The gene calls are TRBV24-1 and TRBJ1-2, with 8 bases aligning to TRBD1. CDR3 length equals 13 residues. Trimming at V came to 7 bases and at J to 7 bases, leaving 7 bases not matched to a gene. In germline, CDR1 is KGHDR, CDR2 SFDVKD. The DNA for the CDR3 is TGTGCCACCAGAGCGACAGGGGTAGGTGGCTACACCTTC. Protein: CATRATGVGGYTF.

The chain combines TRBV4-1 with TRBJ2-7; 7 bases are a match to TRBD2. The CDR3 is 15 amino acids. Germline assignment: CDR1 MGHRA and CDR2 YSYEKL. The V and J ends lost 5 bases and 2 bases, in that order; junction bases with no gene match: 9. CDR3 amino acids: CASSTTGGSAYEQYF. CDR3 bases: TGCGCCAGCAGCACGACGGGCGGGAGTGCCTACGAGCAGTACTTC.

This clonotype was detected ten times or more. This chain uses TRBV11-3 with TRBJ1-6; possibly TRBD1 for D (6 bases). This CDR3 spans 15 amino acids. Germline V gives CDR1 SGHNT, CDR2 YENEEA. V was cut by 6 bases and J by 7 bases, with 16 bases left in between. CDR3 coding DNA: TGTGCCAGCAGTCAAGAATCCGGACAGAATTCACCCCTCCACTTT. Translation: CASSQESGQNSPLHF.

This clonotype came up many times. This chain's CDR3 is CASSVVDRGQRYTF. The CDR3 bases are TGTGCCAGCAGTGTCGTGGACAGGGGTCAGCGCTACACCTTC. This chain links TRBV2 with TRBJ1-2; 9 nucleotides agree with TRBD1. Germline V CDR1 and CDR2: SNHLY, FYNNEI. The trim removed 4 bases at V and 9 bases at J, leaving 9 bases unmatched. CDR3 length equals 14 residues.

This clonotype was recorded a few times. The rearrangement links TRBV7-8 to TRBJ2-3; TRBD1 might be the D (5 bases). The germline V gene encodes CDR1 SGHVS and CDR2 FQNEAQ. Trimming took off 5 bases at V and 2 bases at J, with 14 bases between the two ends. The CDR3 has 15 residues. The CDR3 nucleotides read TGTGCCAGCAGCCCTCTCAGGACAAACACAGATACGCAGTATTTT. Its translation is CASSPLRTNTDTQYF.

This clonotype was found a few times. V is TRBV28 and J is TRBJ2-1; D is possibly TRBD1 (5 bases). The ends were cut back, 3 bases at V and 0 bases at J, with 9 bases in the middle. Germline V gives CDR1 MDHEN, CDR2 SYDVKM. This CDR3 has 15 residues. This chain's CDR3 is CASSLIGVSYNEQFF. As DNA, the CDR3 is TGTGCCAGCAGTTTGATAGGGGTCTCCTACAATGAGCAGTTCTTC. Based on the CDR3 plus reference TRBV28 and TRBJ2-1, the full variable domain is DVKVTQSSRYLVKRTGEKVFLECVQDMDHENMFWYRQDPGLGLRLIYFSYDVKMKEKGDIPEGYSVSREKKERFSLILESASTNQTSMYLCASSLIGVSYNEQFFGPGTRLTVL.

This clonotype was counted many times. This chain uses TRBV7-2 with TRBJ2-3, with TRBD2 matching 10 bases. With V trimmed by 5 bases and J by 4 bases, 6 bases remained unmatched. CDR3 length: 15 amino acids. The germline V gene encodes CDR1 SGHTA and CDR2 FQGNSA. This chain's CDR3 is CASSTSGTGADTQYF. CDR3 in DNA: TGTGCCAGCAGCACTAGCGGGACGGGGGCAGATACGCAGTATTTT. Drawing the rest from reference TRBV7-2 and TRBJ2-3, the complete variable domain is GAGVSQSPSNKVTEKGKDVELRCDPISGHTALYWYRQSLGQGLEFLIYFQGNSAPDKSGLPSDRFSAERTGGSVSTLTIQRTQQEDSAVYLCASSTSGTGADTQYFGPGTRLTVL.

This clonotype was picked up many times. The gene calls are TRBV5-1 and TRBJ2-5, with 15 bases identical to TRBD2. CDR1 SGHRS and CDR2 YFSETQ come from the germline V gene. J was trimmed by 5 bases and V by 0 bases; bases with no gene match: 5. CDR3 length equals 17 residues. As DNA, the CDR3 is TGCGCCAGCAGCTTGGGGACTAGCGGGAGGGCCGAGGAGACCCAGTACTTC. This codes for CASSLGTSGRAEETQYF.

This clonotype was picked up many times. The V call is TRBV12-3 or TRBV12-4, the J call TRBJ1-5, with TRBD1 identical over 7 bases. The V and J ends lost 5 bases and 2 bases, in that order; junction bases with no gene match: 9. The CDR3 spans 16 residues. The CDR3 DNA follows: TGTGCCAGCAGTCTACGACAGGGAATGGGCAATCAGCCCCAGCATTTT. Protein: CASSLRQGMGNQPQHF.

This clonotype was seen repeatedly, ten times or more. This chain connects TRBV12-3 or TRBV12-4 to TRBJ2-3; 10 nucleotides align to TRBD2. J gave up 3 bases and V 5 bases, and 14 bases lay outside the gene matches. The CDR3 has 18 residues. CDR3 in amino acids: CASSPESSSGRETDTQYF. The CDR3 nucleotides are TGTGCCAGCAGTCCTGAATCCTCGAGCGGGAGGGAGACAGATACGCAGTATTTT.

The rearrangement links TRBV2 to TRBJ1-6; 9 nucleotides align to TRBD1. CDR1 is SNHLY and CDR2 is FYNNEI in the germline V gene. V lost 5 bases to trimming and J lost 7 bases; unmatched junction nucleotides: 6. CDR3 size: 15 residues. CDR3 loop: CASSSQGTGNSPLHF. CDR3 in DNA: TGTGCCAGCAGTTCACAAGGGACAGGGAATTCACCCCTCCACTTT.

This clonotype was detected many times. This chain connects TRBV7-9 to TRBJ2-1; D gene uncertain. The V end was cut by 7 bases, the J end by 7 bases, with 5 bases between. The CDR3 loop spans 10 amino acids. Germline CDR1 is SEHNR and CDR2 is FQNEAQ (reference sequence). CDR3 bases: TGTGCCAGCAACGGGAATGAGCAGTTCTTC. Encoded protein: CASNGNEQFF.

The CDR3 DNA reads TGTGCCAGCAACACCCCCAGCGGGAGTTACGAGCAGTACTTC. This codes for CASNTPSGSYEQYF. The chain recombines TRBV2 with TRBJ2-7; 8 nucleotides agree with TRBD2. V trimming: 7 bases; J trimming: 4 bases; junction bases outside the gene matches: 9. Germline CDR1 is SNHLY and CDR2 is FYNNEI. The CDR3 is 14 amino acids.

The rearrangement joins TRBV4-1 to TRBJ2-5; D not resolved. The CDR3 extends over 15 amino acids. CDR1 is MGHRA and CDR2 is YSYEKL in the germline V gene. Trimming removed 3 bases from V and 5 bases from J, with 16 bases in between. The CDR3 spells CASSHRERLLETQYF. CDR3 coding DNA: TGCGCCAGCAGCCATAGGGAACGGCTGCTGGAGACCCAGTACTTC.

The chain combines TRBV27 with TRBJ1-1; TRBD1 might be the D (6 bases). Germline V CDR1 and CDR2: MNHEY, SMNVEV (reference sequence). This CDR3 has 17 residues. The V gene lost 4 bases and the J gene lost 1 base, with 19 bases spanning the gap. CDR3 sequence (DNA): TGTGCCAGCAGTTCCCTGCGGGGGCGGTTTAGGAACACTGAAGCTTTCTTT. Residues: CASSSLRGRFRNTEAFF.

This chain connects TRBV25-1 to TRBJ2-1; no definite D call. Germline V gene sequence: CDR1 MGHDK, CDR2 SYGVNS. The CDR3 runs 10 residues. V lost 0 bases, J lost 10 bases, and 1 base lay in between. CDR3 sequence reads: CASSEYEQFF. The CDR3 DNA reads as TGTGCCAGCAGTGAATACGAGCAGTTCTTC.

V and J are TRBV2 and TRBJ2-1, with 14 positions matching TRBD2. The CDR3 covers 17 residues. CDR1 SNHLY and CDR2 FYNNEI come from the germline V gene. J was trimmed by 6 bases and V by 6 bases; bases with no gene match: 10. Here the CDR3 DNA reads TGTGCCAGCAGGGAGAGACTAGCGGGAGGGCTCGCCAATGAGCAGTTCTTC. Amino acids: CASRERLAGGLANEQFF.